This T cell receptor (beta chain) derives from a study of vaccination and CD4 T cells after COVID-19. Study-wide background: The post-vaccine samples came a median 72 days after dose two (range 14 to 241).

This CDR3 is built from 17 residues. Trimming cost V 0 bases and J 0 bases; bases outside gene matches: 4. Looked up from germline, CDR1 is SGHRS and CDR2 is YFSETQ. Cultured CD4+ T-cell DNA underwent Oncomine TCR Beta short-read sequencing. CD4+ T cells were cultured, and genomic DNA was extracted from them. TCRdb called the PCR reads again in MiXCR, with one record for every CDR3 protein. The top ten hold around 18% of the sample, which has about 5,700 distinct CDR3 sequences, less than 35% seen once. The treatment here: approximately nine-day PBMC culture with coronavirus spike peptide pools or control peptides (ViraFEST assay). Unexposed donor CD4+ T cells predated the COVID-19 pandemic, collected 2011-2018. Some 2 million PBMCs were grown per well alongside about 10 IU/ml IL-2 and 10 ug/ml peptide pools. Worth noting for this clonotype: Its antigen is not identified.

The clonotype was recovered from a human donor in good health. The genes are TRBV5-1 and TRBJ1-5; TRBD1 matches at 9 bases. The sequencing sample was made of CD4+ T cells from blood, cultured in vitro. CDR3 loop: CASSLAGTGYSNQPQHF. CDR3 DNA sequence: TGCGCCAGCAGCTTGGCCGGGACAGGGTATAGCAATCAGCCCCAGCATTTT.